This T cell receptor (beta chain) emerged from a study of tumor and adjacent non-tumor tissue in lung cancer. On the study more broadly: Aged about 31 to 76 years, patients included roughly eleven men and roughly five women with stage I to III disease. Findings of the study overall: In normal lung, the top 100 clones were significantly more dominant than in tumor. Significantly higher TCR diversity was found in tumor than normal lung.

This CDR3 comprises 16 residues. Germline lookup yields CDR1 SGHNT and CDR2 YENEEA. The template was RNA from unsorted bulk tissue. This non-tumor lung sample came from over 3 cm beyond the tumor edge. Newly diagnosed lung cancer patients had thoracic surgery in China, August–late 2014, without prior chemotherapy. The library came from three nested PCR rounds adapted from ARM-PCR protocols. TCRdb ran MiXCR on the multiplex PCR reads and lists one entry per CDR3 protein. In the table there are tens of thousands of distinct CDR3 sequences, more than 75% of which are singletons. Points on this clonotype: Its antigen is as yet unknown. One end of the junction varies from germline; a read error may be responsible.

Sequenced sample: distant non-tumor lung tissue. This sequence joins TRBV11-3 and TRBJ2-1, with TRBD2 matching over 10 bases. This receptor was taken from a man aged 55 to 70 with non-small cell lung cancer. DNA of the CDR3: TGTGACAGCAGCCCCAACCAACTAGCGGGGTTAGGTGAGCAGTTCTTT. This encodes CDSSPNQLAGLGEQFF.